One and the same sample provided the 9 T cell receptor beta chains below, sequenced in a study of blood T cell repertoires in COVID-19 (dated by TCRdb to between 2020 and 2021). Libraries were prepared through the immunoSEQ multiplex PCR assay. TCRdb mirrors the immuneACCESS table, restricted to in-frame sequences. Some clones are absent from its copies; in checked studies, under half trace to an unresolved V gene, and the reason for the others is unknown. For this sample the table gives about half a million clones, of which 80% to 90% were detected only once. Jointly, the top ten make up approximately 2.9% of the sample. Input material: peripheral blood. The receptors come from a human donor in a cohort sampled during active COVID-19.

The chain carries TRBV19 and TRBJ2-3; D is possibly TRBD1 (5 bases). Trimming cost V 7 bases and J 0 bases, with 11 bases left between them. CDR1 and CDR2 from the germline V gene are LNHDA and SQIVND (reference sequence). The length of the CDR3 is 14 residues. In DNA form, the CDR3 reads TGTGCCAGTACCGCACAGGCTAGCACAGATACGCAGTATTTT. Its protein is CASTAQASTDTQYF.

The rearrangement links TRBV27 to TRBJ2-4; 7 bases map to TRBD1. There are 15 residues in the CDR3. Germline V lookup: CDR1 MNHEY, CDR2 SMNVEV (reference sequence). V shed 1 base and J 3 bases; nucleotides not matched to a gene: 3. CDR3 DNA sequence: TGTGCCAGCAGTTTATTGACAGGGATCAAAAACATTCAGTACTTC. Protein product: CASSLLTGIKNIQYF.

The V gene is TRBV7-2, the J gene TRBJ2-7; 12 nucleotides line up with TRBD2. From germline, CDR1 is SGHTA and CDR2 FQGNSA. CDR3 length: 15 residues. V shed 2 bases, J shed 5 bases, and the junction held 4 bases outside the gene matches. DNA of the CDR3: TGTGCCAGCAGCTTACTAGCGGGAGGGTTCGACGAGCAGTACTTC. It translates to CASSLLAGGFDEQYF.

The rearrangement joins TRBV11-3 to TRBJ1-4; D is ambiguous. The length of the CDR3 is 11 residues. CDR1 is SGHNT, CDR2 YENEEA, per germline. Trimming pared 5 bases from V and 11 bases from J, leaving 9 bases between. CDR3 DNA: TGTGCCAGCAGCCCCTTGAGGAAACTGTTTTTT. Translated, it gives CASSPLRKLFF.

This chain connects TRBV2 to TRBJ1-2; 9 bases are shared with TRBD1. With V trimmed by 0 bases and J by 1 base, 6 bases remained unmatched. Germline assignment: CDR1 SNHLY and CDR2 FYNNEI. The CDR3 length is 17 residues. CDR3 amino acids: CASSEASGTGLNYGYTF. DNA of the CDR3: TGTGCCAGCAGTGAAGCTTCCGGGACAGGGCTTAACTATGGCTACACCTTC. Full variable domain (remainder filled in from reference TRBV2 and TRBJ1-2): EPEVTQTPSHQVTQMGQEVILRCVPISNHLYFYWYRQILGQKVEFLVSFYNNEISEKSEIFDDQFSVERPDGSNFTLKIRSTKLEDSAMYFCASSEASGTGLNYGYTFGSGTRLTVV.

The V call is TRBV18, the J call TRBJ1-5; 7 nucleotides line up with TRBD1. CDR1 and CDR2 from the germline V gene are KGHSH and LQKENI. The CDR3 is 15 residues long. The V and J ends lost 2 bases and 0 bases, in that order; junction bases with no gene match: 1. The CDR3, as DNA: TGTGCCAGCTCACCAGCAGGGGGTAGCAATCAGCCCCAGCATTTT. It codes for CASSPAGGSNQPQHF.

CDR3 DNA: TGTGCCAGCAGCCCACCGGGACAGCGCACAGATACGCAGTATTTT. Translated: CASSPPGQRTDTQYF. This rearrangement joins TRBV3-1 (or the pseudogene TRBV3-2) to TRBJ2-3; TRBD1 matches at 7 bases. V lost 4 bases to trimming and J lost 1 base; unmatched junction nucleotides: 5. The CDR3 extends over 15 amino acids. CDR1 is LGHDT, CDR2 YNNKEL, per germline (reference sequence).

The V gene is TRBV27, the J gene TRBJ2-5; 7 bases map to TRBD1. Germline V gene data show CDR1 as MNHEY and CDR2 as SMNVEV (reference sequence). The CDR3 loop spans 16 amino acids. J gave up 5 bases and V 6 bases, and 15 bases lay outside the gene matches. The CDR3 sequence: CASRQTGVVGQETQYF. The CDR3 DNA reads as TGTGCCAGCAGACAAACAGGGGTAGTAGGGCAGGAGACCCAGTACTTC.

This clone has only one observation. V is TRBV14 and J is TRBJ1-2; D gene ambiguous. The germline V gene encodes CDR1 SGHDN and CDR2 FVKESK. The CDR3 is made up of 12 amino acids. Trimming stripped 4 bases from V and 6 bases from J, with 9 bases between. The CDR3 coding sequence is TGTGCCAGCAGCCGCCGACATGATGGCTACACCTTC. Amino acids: CASSRRHDGYTF.